The subject of this entry is one T cell receptor beta chain. Its antigen is unidentified. V gave up 3 bases and J gave up 7 bases, with 13 bases separating them. The CDR3 covers 14 residues. CDR1 is SGDLS and CDR2 is YYNGEE in the germline V gene. The data derive from a study of vaccination effects on CD4 cells after COVID-19. CD4+ T cells specific for antigen were expanded with viral peptide pools by the ViraFEST assay before sequencing. Cells that had been cultured for roughly 9 days were the source of isolated CD4+ T cells. The vaccine given was either BNT162b2 or mRNA-1273, in two doses. Nucleocapsid antibodies were negative in the vaccine recipients, who had never had SARS-CoV-2 infection. Study results and caveats: In the late period after vaccination, infection- and vaccine-induced clones contracted markedly. Early post-infection timepoints were absent, and convalescent patients were few. Researchers report that only 1 of 255 vaccine-induced clones in healthy vaccinees cross-reacted with common cold coronaviruses.

Using immunoSEQ multiplex PCR, the repertoire was profiled, and TCRdb retains in-frame clones only, with some absent. The table lists approximately 25,000 clones, around 82% of them singletons. This sequence was found in a human donor who received a COVID-19 vaccine. Some clones in this sample may be carry-over from other donors' samples. The starting material was CD4+ T cells from PBMCs cultured with HCoV-NL63 spike peptides, obtained after COVID-19 vaccination. The V call is TRBV9, the J call TRBJ2-2, with D possibly TRBD1 on 6 matching bases. This CDR3 reads CASSGRQGNGELFF. CDR3 in DNA: TGTGCCAGCAGCGGACGTCAGGGGAACGGGGAGCTGTTTTTT.